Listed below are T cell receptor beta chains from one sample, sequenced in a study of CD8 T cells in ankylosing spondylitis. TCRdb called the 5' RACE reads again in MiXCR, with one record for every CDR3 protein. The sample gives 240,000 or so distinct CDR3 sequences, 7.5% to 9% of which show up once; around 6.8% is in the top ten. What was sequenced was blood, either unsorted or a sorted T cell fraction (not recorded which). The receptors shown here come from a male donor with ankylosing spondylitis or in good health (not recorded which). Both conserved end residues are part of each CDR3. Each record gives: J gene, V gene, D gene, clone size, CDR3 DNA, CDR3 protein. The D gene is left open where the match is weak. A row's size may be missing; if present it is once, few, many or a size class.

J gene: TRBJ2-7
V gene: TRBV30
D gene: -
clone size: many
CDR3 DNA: TGTGCCTGGAGTAGGACCTCATCCACCTACGAGCAGTACTTC
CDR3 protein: CAWSRTSSTYEQYF

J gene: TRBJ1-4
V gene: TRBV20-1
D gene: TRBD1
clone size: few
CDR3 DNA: TGCAGTGCTAGAGCTGGCCAGGGGGCAACGCGGAGGAGCGAAAAACTGTTTTTT
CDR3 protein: CSARAGQGATRRSEKLFF

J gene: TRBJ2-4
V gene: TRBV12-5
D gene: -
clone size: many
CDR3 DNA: TGTGCTAGTGGGGATGTACAGGGATCCGGTAACATTCAGTACTTC
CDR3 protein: CASGDVQGSGNIQYF

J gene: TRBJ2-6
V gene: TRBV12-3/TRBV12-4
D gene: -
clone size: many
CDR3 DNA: TGTGCCAGCAGTTCACAGACCAGCTCTGGGGCCAACGTCCTGACTTTC
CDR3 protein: CASSSQTSSGANVLTF

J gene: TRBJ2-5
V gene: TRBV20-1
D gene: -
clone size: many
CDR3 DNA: TGCAGTATACCAAAGCGGAGCGGACAAGAGACCCAGTACTTC
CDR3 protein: CSIPKRSGQETQYF

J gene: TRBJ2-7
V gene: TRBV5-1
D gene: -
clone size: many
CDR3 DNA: TGCGCCAGCAGCTTGACTAGCTATCAGGGTTCCTACGAGCAGTACTTC
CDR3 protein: CASSLTSYQGSYEQYF

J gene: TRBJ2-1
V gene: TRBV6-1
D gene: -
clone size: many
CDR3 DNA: TGTGCCAGCAGTGACCATCCTTTAGCGACTAGTACTAATGAGCAGTTCTTC
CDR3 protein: CASSDHPLATSTNEQFF

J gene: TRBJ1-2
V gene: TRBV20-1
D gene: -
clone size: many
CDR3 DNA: TGCAGTGCCCCTGACAAAAAGGGAGGCGGCTATGGCTACACCTTC
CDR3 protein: CSAPDKKGGGYGYTF

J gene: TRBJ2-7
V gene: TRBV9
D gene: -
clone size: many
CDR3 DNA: TGTGCCAGCAGCGTCGGCGCAGGGAGCTACGAGCAGTACTTC
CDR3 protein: CASSVGAGSYEQYF

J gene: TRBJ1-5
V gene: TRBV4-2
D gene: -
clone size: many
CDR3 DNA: TGTGCCAGCAGCCAAAGTCTTAGCAATCAGCCCCAGCATTTT
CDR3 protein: CASSQSLSNQPQHF

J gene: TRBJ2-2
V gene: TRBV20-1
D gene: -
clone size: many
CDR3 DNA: TGCAGTGCCGAGGGAACCGGGGAGCTGTTTTTT
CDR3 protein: CSAEGTGELFF

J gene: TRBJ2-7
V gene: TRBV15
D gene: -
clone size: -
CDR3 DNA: TGTGCCACTTCGCCGGGACTGCGCGAGCAGTACTTC
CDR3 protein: CATSPGLREQYF

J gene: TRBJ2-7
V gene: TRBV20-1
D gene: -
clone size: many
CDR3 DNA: TGCAGTGCCCCCGGGACAAACTACGAGCAGTACTTC
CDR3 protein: CSAPGTNYEQYF

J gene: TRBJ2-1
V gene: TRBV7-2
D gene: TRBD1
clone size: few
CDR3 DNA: TGTGCCAGCAGATCAGGACAGGGGGCTTACAATGAGCAGTTCTTC
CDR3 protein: CASRSGQGAYNEQFF

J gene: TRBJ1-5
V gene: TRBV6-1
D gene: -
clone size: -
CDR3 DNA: TGTGCCAGCAGTGATCGGACAGCGGTAAGACAGCCCCAGCATTTT
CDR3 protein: CASSDRTAVRQPQHF

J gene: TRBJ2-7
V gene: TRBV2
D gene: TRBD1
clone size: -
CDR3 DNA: TGTGCCAGCAGTCTGGACAGGGGGCAGTACGAGCAGTACTTC
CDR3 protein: CASSLDRGQYEQYF

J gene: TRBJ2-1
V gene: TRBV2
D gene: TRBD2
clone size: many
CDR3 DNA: TGTGCCAGCAGTTCCTGGACTAGCGGGAGGGCAGATGAGCAGTTCTTC
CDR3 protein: CASSSWTSGRADEQFF

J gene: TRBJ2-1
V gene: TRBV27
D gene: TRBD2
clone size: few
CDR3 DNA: TGTGCCAGCAGTTTAGCGGGAGGGCCCCCCTACAATGAGCAGTTCTTC
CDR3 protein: CASSLAGGPPYNEQFF

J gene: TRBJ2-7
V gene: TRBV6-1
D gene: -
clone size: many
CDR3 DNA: TGTGCCAGCACCGGGCAGAATTACTACGAGCAGTACTTC
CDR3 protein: CASTGQNYYEQYF

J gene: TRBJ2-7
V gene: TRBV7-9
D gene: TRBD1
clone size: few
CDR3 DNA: TGTGCCAGCAGCGAGGGACAGGGGAACGAGCAGTACTTC
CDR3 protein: CASSEGQGNEQYF

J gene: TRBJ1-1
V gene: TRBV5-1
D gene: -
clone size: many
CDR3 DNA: TGCGCCAGCAGCCCGGGAGGAATGAACACTGAAGCTTTCTTT
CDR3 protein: CASSPGGMNTEAFF

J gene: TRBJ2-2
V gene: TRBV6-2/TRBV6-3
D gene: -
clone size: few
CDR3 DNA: TGTGCCAGCAGTTCGTCAATCAGGGGGGTGACGGAGCTGTTTTTT
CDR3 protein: CASSSSIRGVTELFF

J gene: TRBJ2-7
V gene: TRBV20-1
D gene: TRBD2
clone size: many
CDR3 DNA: TGCAGTGCTAGGGGCGGACTAGCGGAATTCTCCGCGACCTACGAGCAGTACTTC
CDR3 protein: CSARGGLAEFSATYEQYF

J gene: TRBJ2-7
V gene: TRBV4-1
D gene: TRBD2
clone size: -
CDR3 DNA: TGCGCCAGCAAGACTAGCGGGAGCTCCTACGAGCAGTACTTC
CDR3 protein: CASKTSGSSYEQYF

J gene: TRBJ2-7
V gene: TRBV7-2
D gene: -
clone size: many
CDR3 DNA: TGTGCCAGCAGCTTAGCTGGGTCTCCCCAGGTCTACGAGCAGTACTTC
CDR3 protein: CASSLAGSPQVYEQYF

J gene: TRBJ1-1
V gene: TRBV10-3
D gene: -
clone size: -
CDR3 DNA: TGTGCCATCAGCGAAAAACAGGTCCCGAACACTGAAGCTTTCTTT
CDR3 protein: CAISEKQVPNTEAFF

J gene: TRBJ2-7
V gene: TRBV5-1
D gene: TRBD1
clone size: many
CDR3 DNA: TGCGCCAGCAACCGGGACAGGGGACCGTACGAGCAGTACTTC
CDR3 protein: CASNRDRGPYEQYF

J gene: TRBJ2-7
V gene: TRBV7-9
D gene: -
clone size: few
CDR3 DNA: TGTGCCAGCAGCTTCGGCAGGTCGGTAGGATACTTC
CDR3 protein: CASSFGRSVGYF

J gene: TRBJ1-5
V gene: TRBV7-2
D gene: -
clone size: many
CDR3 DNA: TGTGCCAGCAGCGAAGAACTCAATCAGCCCCAGCATTTT
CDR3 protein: CASSEELNQPQHF

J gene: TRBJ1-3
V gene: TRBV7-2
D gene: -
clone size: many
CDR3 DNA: TGTGCCAGCAGCTTAGCGACGAGGTTGGGAAACACCATATATTTT
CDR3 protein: CASSLATRLGNTIYF

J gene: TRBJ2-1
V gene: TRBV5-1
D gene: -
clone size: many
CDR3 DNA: TGCGCCAGCAGCCAAGAAAATGAGCAGTTCTTC
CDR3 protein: CASSQENEQFF

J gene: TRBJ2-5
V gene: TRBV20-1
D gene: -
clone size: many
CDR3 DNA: TGCAGTGCTCCTAATATTGGGGAGACCCAGTACTTC
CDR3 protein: CSAPNIGETQYF

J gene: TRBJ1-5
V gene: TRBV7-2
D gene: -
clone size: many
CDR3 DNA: TGTGCCAGCAGCTTCGACGGCAGGCCCAATCAGCCCCAGCATTTT
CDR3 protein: CASSFDGRPNQPQHF

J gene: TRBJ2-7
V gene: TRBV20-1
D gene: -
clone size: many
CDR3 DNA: TGCAGTGCTTATGACTTCACGGGCTACGAGCAGTACTTC
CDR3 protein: CSAYDFTGYEQYF

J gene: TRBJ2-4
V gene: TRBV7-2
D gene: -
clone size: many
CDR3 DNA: TGTGCCAGCAGCCGGCCTTGGGGAGGCCAAAACATTCAGTACTTC
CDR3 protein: CASSRPWGGQNIQYF

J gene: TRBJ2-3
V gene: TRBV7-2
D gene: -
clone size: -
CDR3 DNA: TGTGCCACATGCTTGTCAGGGGTGGGAGATACGCAGTATTTT
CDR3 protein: CATCLSGVGDTQYF

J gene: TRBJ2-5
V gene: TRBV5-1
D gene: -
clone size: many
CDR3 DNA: TGCGCCAGCAGCTTTACCTCTTCCCTCCAAGAGACCCAGTACTTC
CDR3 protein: CASSFTSSLQETQYF

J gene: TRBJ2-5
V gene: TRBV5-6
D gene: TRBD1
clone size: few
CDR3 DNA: TGTGCCAGCAGCTGGGGGACAGGCCTAAAAGAAGAGGCCCAGTACTTC
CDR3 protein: CASSWGTGLKEEAQYF

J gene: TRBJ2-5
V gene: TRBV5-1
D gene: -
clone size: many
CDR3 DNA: TGCGCCAGCAGCTCACTAGGACAGCAAGAGACCCAGTACTTC
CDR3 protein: CASSSLGQQETQYF

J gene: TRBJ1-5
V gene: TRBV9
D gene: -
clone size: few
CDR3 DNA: TGTGCCAGCAGCGTAGGGTGGGGAGGTAGCAATCAGCCCCAGCATTTT
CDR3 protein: CASSVGWGGSNQPQHF

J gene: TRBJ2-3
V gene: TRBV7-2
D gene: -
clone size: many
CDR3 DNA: TGTGCCAGCAGCTCACGGCGGGTAGGGACGCAGTATTTT
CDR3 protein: CASSSRRVGTQYF

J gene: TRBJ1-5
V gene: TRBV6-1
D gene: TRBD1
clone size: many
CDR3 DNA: TGTGCCAGCAGTCTTTGGGACAGCGATCAGCCCCAGCATTTT
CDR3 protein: CASSLWDSDQPQHF

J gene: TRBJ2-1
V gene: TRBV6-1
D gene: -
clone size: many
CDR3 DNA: TGTGCCAGCAGTGAGGGGGTGGGGGTCTACAATGAGCAGTTCTTC
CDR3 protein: CASSEGVGVYNEQFF

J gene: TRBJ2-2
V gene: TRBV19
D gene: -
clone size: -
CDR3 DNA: TGTGCCAGTAGACTCATTGGGGGATCGGCCGGGGAGCTGTTTTTT
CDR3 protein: CASRLIGGSAGELFF

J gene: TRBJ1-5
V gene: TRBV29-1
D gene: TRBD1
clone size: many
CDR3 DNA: TGCAGCGTACAGGGGGCTGATCAGCCCCAGCATTTT
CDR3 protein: CSVQGADQPQHF

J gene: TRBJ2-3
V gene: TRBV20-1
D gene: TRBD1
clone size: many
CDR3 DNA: TGCAGTGCCCCCCTCGGACAGGGCACAGATACGCAGTATTTT
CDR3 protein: CSAPLGQGTDTQYF

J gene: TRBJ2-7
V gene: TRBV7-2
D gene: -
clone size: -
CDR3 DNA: TGTGCCAGCAGCTTAGTAGGGGGGGAGTTCTCCTACGAGCAGTACTTC
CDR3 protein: CASSLVGGEFSYEQYF

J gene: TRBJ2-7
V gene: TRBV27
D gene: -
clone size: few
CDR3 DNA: TGTGCCAGCGGGTTCCCCGCGGGGGAGCAGTACTTC
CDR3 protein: CASGFPAGEQYF

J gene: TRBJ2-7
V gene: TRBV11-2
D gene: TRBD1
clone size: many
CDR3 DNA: TGTGCCAGCAGGCGGACAGGGGGCATCCACGAGCAGTACTTC
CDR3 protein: CASRRTGGIHEQYF

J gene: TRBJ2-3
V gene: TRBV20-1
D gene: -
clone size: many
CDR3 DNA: TGCAGTGCTAGAGGGAGTCAGCCAGATACGCAGTATTTT
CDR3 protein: CSARGSQPDTQYF

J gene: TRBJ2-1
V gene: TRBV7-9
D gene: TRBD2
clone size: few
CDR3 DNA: TGTGCCAGCAGCTCGGGACTAGCGAACAATGAGCAGTTCTTC
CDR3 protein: CASSSGLANNEQFF

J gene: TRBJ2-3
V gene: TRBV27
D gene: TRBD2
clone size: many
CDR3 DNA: TGTGCCAGCAGTTTGGGTCTAGCGGTGAGCACAGATACGCAGTATTTT
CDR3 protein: CASSLGLAVSTDTQYF

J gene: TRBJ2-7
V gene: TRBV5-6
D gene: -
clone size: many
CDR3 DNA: TGTGCCAGCAGCTTGGGAGGACAGAGCTACGAGCAGTACTTC
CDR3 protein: CASSLGGQSYEQYF